These 30 T cell receptor beta chains were sequenced from one sample in a study of cytomegalovirus exposure and HLA in healthy donors. Primers included in the PCR were 60 Vbeta and 13 Jbeta primers. Generated by immunoSEQ multiplex PCR, the TCRdb table keeps only in-frame clones and is missing some. The table records 150,000 to 200,000 clones, just under 80% of them present only once. Sequenced input: PBMCs. Receptor source: a man younger than 45 in good health and CMV-seronegative.

The chain is built from TRBV28 and TRBJ2-7; 9 bases align to TRBD1. With 3 bases clipped from V and 6 bases from J, the junction kept 12 bases outside the gene matches. The CDR3 has 16 amino acids. Germline V gene data show CDR1 as MDHEN and CDR2 as SYDVKM. Here the CDR3 DNA reads TGTGCCAGCAGTTTCAGCAGGACAGGGGAAATTCGCGAGCAGTACTTC. Translation: CASSFSRTGEIREQYF.

CDR3 nucleotides: TGCGCCAGCAGTGAGCCTCTCTTTCAGGAGCAGTACTTC. Translation: CASSEPLFQEQYF. The chain has TRBV10-2 and TRBJ2-7, with D unclear. Looked up from germline, CDR1 is WSHSY and CDR2 is SAAADI. This CDR3 is 13 amino acids long. Trimming took off 2 bases at V and 7 bases at J, with 12 bases between the two ends.

The gene calls are TRBV5-1 and TRBJ1-1; D might be TRBD1 (5 bases). Per the germline V gene, CDR1 is SGHRS and CDR2 is YFSETQ. The CDR3 totals 15 residues. Trimming cost V 0 bases and J 1 base, with 10 bases left between them. CDR3 in amino acids: CASSLEGRENTEAFF. CDR3 nucleotides: TGCGCCAGCAGCTTGGAGGGCAGGGAGAACACTGAAGCTTTCTTT.

This clone was seen only a few times. This rearrangement joins TRBV4-1 to TRBJ2-5; TRBD2 matches at 13 bases. The ends lost 3 bases at V and 2 bases at J; junction bases unmatched: 15. The CDR3 has 20 amino acids. From germline, CDR1 is MGHRA and CDR2 YSYEKL. CDR3 sequence reads: CASSHSGTSGIRVGQETQYF. CDR3 nucleotide sequence: TGCGCCAGCAGCCACTCCGGGACTAGCGGGATTAGGGTGGGTCAAGAGACCCAGTACTTC.

The rearrangement links TRBV4-2 to TRBJ2-1, with TRBD2 identical over 7 bases. J gave up 8 bases and V 3 bases, and 7 bases lay outside the gene matches. Germline V gene data show CDR1 as LGHNA and CDR2 as YNFKEQ. This CDR3 has 14 amino acids. CDR3 protein: CASSHGLVGDEQFF. In nucleotides, the CDR3 is TGTGCCAGCAGCCACGGACTAGTTGGGGATGAGCAGTTCTTC.

The CDR3 region is CASRNQWASRGYTF. DNA for the CDR3: TGTGCCAGCAGAAACCAATGGGCGTCTCGGGGCTACACCTTC. The chain uses TRBV6-4 and TRBJ1-2; D unclear. V lost 6 bases to trimming and J lost 8 bases, with 19 bases between them. This CDR3 contains 14 residues. Per the germline V gene, CDR1 is MRHNA and CDR2 is SNTAGT.

The chain carries TRBV10-3 and TRBJ2-7, with D possibly TRBD2 on 7 matching bases. There are 15 residues in the CDR3. Germline-derived CDR1 and CDR2 are ENHRY and SYGVKD. Between the trimmed V and J ends, which lost 3 bases and 2 bases, there was a span of 14 bases. CDR3 protein: CAISDEGRGTYEQYF. In DNA form, the CDR3 reads TGTGCCATCAGTGACGAGGGGAGGGGGACCTACGAGCAGTACTTC.

The chain carries TRBV9 and TRBJ1-5, with unresolved D. Trimming took off 5 bases at V and 4 bases at J, with 10 bases between the two ends. CDR3 length: 13 amino acids. CDR1 SGDLS and CDR2 YYNGEE come from the germline V gene. The CDR3 region is CASSTTANQPQHF. The CDR3 DNA reads TGTGCCAGCAGTACCACAGCAAATCAGCCCCAGCATTTT.

The chain recombines TRBV29-1 with TRBJ1-3; D is ambiguous. The V end was cut by 4 bases, the J end by 2 bases, with 15 bases between. In germline, CDR1 is SQVTM, CDR2 ANQGSEA. The CDR3 contains 15 residues. The CDR3 nucleotides read TGCAGCGTTGGCTCGACCTCCGGGACTGGAAACACCATATATTTT. As protein: CSVGSTSGTGNTIYF.

The genes are TRBV2 and TRBJ1-5; D perhaps matches TRBD1 (6 bases). CDR1 is SNHLY and CDR2 is FYNNEI in the germline V gene. The CDR3 length is 15 residues. Trimming pared 2 bases from V and 8 bases from J, leaving 16 bases between. CDR3 sequence: CASSEWGPLRKPQHF. The CDR3, as DNA: TGTGCCAGCAGTGAATGGGGGCCACTACGAAAGCCCCAGCATTTT.

CDR3 in DNA: TGCGCCAGCAGCCCCCGTGAGAGCTCTGGAAACACCATATATTTT. Translation gives CASSPRESSGNTIYF. V and J are TRBV5-1 and TRBJ1-3; D gene ambiguous. V dropped 4 bases and J dropped 0 bases, with 11 bases sitting between them. Per germline, CDR1 SGHRS and CDR2 YFSETQ. This CDR3 is built from 15 residues. Drawing the rest from reference TRBV5-1 and TRBJ1-3, the complete variable domain is KAGVTQTPRYLIKTRGQQVTLSCSPISGHRSVSWYQQTPGQGLQFLFEYFSETQRNKGNFPGRFSGRQFSNSRSEMNVSTLELGDSALYLCASSPRESSGNTIYFGEGSWLTVV.

The rearrangement links TRBV6-5 to TRBJ2-7; TRBD1 matches 10 bases. Losses at the gene ends were 4 bases for V and 3 bases for J; bases not matched to a gene: 3. Germline V CDR1 and CDR2: MNHEY, SVGAGI. The CDR3 is 14 residues long. CDR3 region: CASSLGQGSYEQYF. The CDR3 nucleotides read TGTGCCAGCAGTTTGGGACAGGGGAGCTACGAGCAGTACTTC.

In this sample, this clone turned up a few times. The rearrangement links TRBV5-1 to TRBJ2-5, with TRBD2 identical over 7 bases. This CDR3 is built from 15 residues. The V segment lost 1 base and the J segment 3 bases; nucleotides outside the gene matches: 6. Germline values: CDR1 SGHRS, CDR2 YFSETQ. The CDR3 loop reads CASSLLAGRKETQYF. Here the CDR3 DNA reads TGCGCCAGCAGCTTGTTGGCCGGGAGGAAAGAGACCCAGTACTTC.

The J gene is TRBJ2-2, the V gene TRBV2; 8 bases line up with TRBD1. Germline CDR1 and CDR2: SNHLY and FYNNEI. CDR3 length: 16 amino acids. After removal of 1 base from V and 5 bases from J, the junction contained 6 bases not matched to a gene. This chain's CDR3 is CASSEGQGAGTGELFF. In DNA form, the CDR3 reads TGTGCCAGCAGTGAAGGGCAGGGGGCGGGAACCGGGGAGCTGTTTTTT.

V gene TRBV19 combines with J gene TRBJ1-5; 7 bases match TRBD1. The CDR3 length is 15 residues. The J segment lost 1 base and the V segment lost 3 bases, leaving 3 bases of the junction unmatched. The germline gives CDR1 LNHDA, CDR2 SQIVND (reference sequence). The CDR3 reads CASSIEGASNQPQHF. CDR3 bases: TGTGCCAGTAGTATTGAGGGGGCAAGCAATCAGCCCCAGCATTTT.

This chain joins TRBV27 and TRBJ2-3; a possible D gene is TRBD2 (6 bases). There are 14 residues in the CDR3. The germline V and J ends were trimmed by 5 bases and 2 bases, with 11 bases remaining between them. The germline gives CDR1 MNHEY, CDR2 SMNVEV (reference sequence). CDR3 protein: CASSRDFSTDTQYF. The CDR3 DNA follows: TGTGCCAGCAGTCGGGACTTCTCCACAGATACGCAGTATTTT.

V gene TRBV5-1 combines with J gene TRBJ2-7; 9 bases fit TRBD1. The CDR3 covers 14 residues. CDR1 and CDR2 (germline): SGHRS, YFSETQ. Trimming at V came to 4 bases and at J to 5 bases, leaving 7 bases not matched to a gene. The DNA for the CDR3 is TGCGCCAGCAGCCCCAGGGACAGGGTCAACGAGCAGTACTTC. This translates into CASSPRDRVNEQYF. Drawing the rest from reference TRBV5-1 and TRBJ2-7, the complete variable domain is KAGVTQTPRYLIKTRGQQVTLSCSPISGHRSVSWYQQTPGQGLQFLFEYFSETQRNKGNFPGRFSGRQFSNSRSEMNVSTLELGDSALYLCASSPRDRVNEQYFGPGTRLTVT.

CDR3 sequence reads: CASSQGGRETQYF. As DNA, the CDR3 is TGCGCCAGCAGCCAAGGGGGGCGAGAGACCCAGTACTTC. The chain is built from TRBV4-1 and TRBJ2-5, with a weak D call TRBD1 (6 bases). Between the trimmed V and J ends, which lost 1 base and 4 bases, there was a span of 7 bases. This CDR3 has 13 amino acids. Germline CDR1 and CDR2: MGHRA and YSYEKL.

The chain carries TRBV18 and TRBJ2-7; 8 bases are shared with TRBD1. The germline V gene has CDR1 KGHSH and CDR2 LQKENI. This CDR3 is built from 14 residues. V shed 7 bases and J 2 bases; nucleotides not matched to a gene: 7. CDR3 region: CASYSGQGPYEQYF. CDR3 coding DNA: TGTGCCAGCTACTCAGGACAGGGACCCTACGAGCAGTACTTC.

This clone was observed a handful of times. The chain recombines TRBV12-2 with TRBJ2-3; TRBD2, the D gene given by the table, was not confirmed from the DNA. TRBV12-2 is a pseudogene segment. The CDR3 spans 16 residues. The CDR3 loop is CASRLGTTAGTDTQYF. The CDR3 region has the DNA TGTGCAAGTCGCTTAGGGACTACCGCTGGTACAGATACGCAGTATTTT.

The chain couples TRBV7-2 to TRBJ2-5; no clear D gene. Trimming removed 6 bases from V and 2 bases from J, with 10 bases in between. CDR3 length: 13 residues. Germline V gene lookup returns CDR1 SGHTA and CDR2 FQGNSA. Written as DNA, the CDR3 is TGTGCCAGCAGGAGAGGCTTTCAAGAGACCCAGTACTTC. Translating it yields CASRRGFQETQYF. The full variable domain, in which reference TRBV7-2 and TRBJ2-5 provide the parts outside the CDR3, is GAGVSQSPSNKVTEKGKDVELRCDPISGHTALYWYRQSLGQGLEFLIYFQGNSAPDKSGLPSDRFSAERTGGSVSTLTIQRTQQEDSAVYLCASRRGFQETQYFGPGTRLLVL.

The chain recombines TRBV5-1 with TRBJ2-5; D is perhaps TRBD1 (5 bases). Per germline, CDR1 SGHRS and CDR2 YFSETQ. Deletions cut 0 bases from V and 4 bases from J, with 10 bases between. The CDR3 is made up of 14 amino acids. CDR3 coding DNA: TGCGCCAGCAGCTTGGAGGGGCGACGAGAGACCCAGTACTTC. Encoded protein: CASSLEGRRETQYF.

The chain links TRBV10-1 to TRBJ1-1; D remains ambiguous. The CDR3 totals 15 residues. The germline V and J ends were trimmed by 4 bases and 4 bases, with 16 bases remaining between them. Germline lookup yields CDR1 WNHNN and CDR2 SYGVQD (reference sequence). In DNA form, the CDR3 reads TGCGCCAGCAGTGGAAGGAGTGGAGGGCGCACTGAAGCTTTCTTT. Its translation: CASSGRSGGRTEAFF.

The V call is TRBV4-3, the J call TRBJ2-1, with 10 nucleotides matching TRBD1. Trimming took 1 base from V and 2 from J; bases not matched to a gene: 2. The CDR3 is 16 residues long. Germline-derived CDR1 and CDR2 are LGHNA and YSLEER. As DNA, the CDR3 is TGCGCCAGCAGCCAAGGTGGGACAGGGGCCTACAATGAGCAGTTCTTC. Translating it yields CASSQGGTGAYNEQFF.

This chain uses TRBV6-4 with TRBJ1-6; D is unresolved. This CDR3 region has 15 residues. The germline V gene has CDR1 MRHNA and CDR2 SNTAGT. Trimming removed 0 bases from V and 5 bases from J, with 8 bases in between. CDR3 sequence (DNA): TGTGCCAGCAGTGACTCGGCGGCCAATAATTCACCCCTCCACTTT. As protein: CASSDSAANNSPLHF.

The chain couples TRBV19 to TRBJ1-2, with 7 bases aligning to TRBD1. The J segment lost 4 bases and the V segment lost 6 bases, leaving 14 bases of the junction unmatched. The V gene's germline CDR1 is LNHDA and CDR2 SQIVND (reference sequence). CDR3 length: 16 residues. Written as DNA, the CDR3 is TGTGCCAGTAGCCCCTACCGCCAGGGGGTCCCCTATGGCTACACCTTC. The encoded protein is CASSPYRQGVPYGYTF.

The chain uses TRBV2 and TRBJ2-1; 12 positions match TRBD2. Germline V CDR1 and CDR2: SNHLY, FYNNEI. The V gene end was trimmed by 7 bases and the J gene end by 6 bases; junction bases not matched to a gene: 10. This CDR3 comprises 16 residues. In DNA, the CDR3 is TGTGCCAGCACCGGACGGGCTAGCGGGAGGGGCAATGAGCAGTTCTTC. Its protein product is CASTGRASGRGNEQFF.

The chain has TRBV10-3 and TRBJ2-7; 7 positions match TRBD2. Germline lookup yields CDR1 ENHRY and CDR2 SYGVKD. After removal of 4 bases from V and 2 bases from J, the junction contained 11 bases not matched to a gene. CDR3 size: 16 residues. The CDR3 reads CAISAGYGGEAYEQYF. The DNA for the CDR3 is TGTGCCATCAGTGCTGGGTATGGGGGGGAGGCCTACGAGCAGTACTTC.

This clone was seen a single time. The V and J genes are TRBV28 and TRBJ2-7; TRBD1 matches at 10 bases. This CDR3 comprises 15 residues. Trimming removed 5 bases from V and 7 bases from J; junction bases left unmatched: 11. CDR1 is MDHEN and CDR2 is SYDVKM in the germline V gene. The CDR3 spells CASSMTGGASAEQYF. The CDR3 DNA reads TGTGCCAGCAGTATGACAGGGGGCGCCTCCGCAGAGCAGTACTTC.

The chain uses TRBV7-6 and TRBJ2-1; 11 nucleotides agree with TRBD1. The CDR3 runs to 15 residues. V trimming: 6 bases; J trimming: 6 bases; junction bases outside the gene matches: 7. Germline loops: CDR1 SGHVS, CDR2 FNYEAQ. CDR3 sequence (DNA): TGTGCCAGCAGGGCCGGGACAGGGGGTCTCAATGAGCAGTTCTTC. Translated: CASRAGTGGLNEQFF.